Shown below are 24 T cell receptor beta chains from a single sample sequenced in a study of PD-L1 blockade in urothelial cancer. Sequencing was performed with immunoSEQ multiplex PCR; in TCRdb, only in-frame clones are kept and a portion is missing. The data contain 55,000 to 70,000 clones, around 84% of them singletons. The input for sequencing was PBMCs, taken around atezolizumab (anti-PD-L1) treatment. Receptors originate from a man in his forties or fifties with urothelial cancer.

This chain links TRBV28 with TRBJ1-2, with D unclear. CDR3 size: 16 residues. Trimming stripped 7 bases from V and 7 bases from J, with 25 bases between. CDR1 MDHEN and CDR2 SYDVKM come from the germline V gene. CDR3 sequence (DNA): TGTGCCAGCACCACCTGGGGAGGACCCACTAGAAGTGGCTACACCTTC. Translation gives CASTTWGGPTRSGYTF.

The rearrangement links TRBV6-5 to TRBJ1-2; 8 bases line up with TRBD1. The CDR3 has 14 residues. Germline lookup yields CDR1 MNHEY and CDR2 SVGAGI. The trim removed 5 bases at V and 5 bases at J, leaving 7 bases unmatched. CDR3 protein: CASSKRDRPYGYTF. The CDR3 DNA reads TGTGCCAGCAGTAAGCGGGACAGGCCATATGGCTACACCTTC.

V is TRBV4-1 and J is TRBJ2-1; 7 bases are shared with TRBD1. Per the germline V gene, CDR1 is MGHRA and CDR2 is YSYEKL. The CDR3 runs to 15 residues. V dropped 2 bases and J dropped 8; count of bases not matched to a gene: 9. CDR3 loop: CASSQSRGQVHEQFF. Written as DNA, the CDR3 is TGCGCCAGCAGCCAAAGCCGCGGACAGGTCCATGAGCAGTTCTTC.

This chain links TRBV13 with TRBJ2-5; TRBD2 aligns across 8 bases. The CDR3 extends over 15 amino acids. The germline gives CDR1 PRHDT, CDR2 FYEKMQ (reference sequence). V dropped 5 bases and J dropped 5; count of bases not matched to a gene: 10. DNA for the CDR3: TGTGCCAGCAGCCCGTCAGCGGGAGTCTGGGAGACCCAGTACTTC. This gives the protein CASSPSAGVWETQYF.

The chain joins TRBV4-1 to TRBJ2-7; the D is unclear. CDR1 is MGHRA and CDR2 is YSYEKL in the germline V gene. Trimming removed 0 bases at V and 2 bases at J, with 14 bases between. The CDR3 contains 16 residues. The CDR3 DNA reads as TGCGCCAGCAGCCAAGAAGATGGTAGCTATGCCTACGAGCAGTACTTC. This translates into CASSQEDGSYAYEQYF.

The chain recombines TRBV5-1 with TRBJ2-5; possible D gene TRBD1, 6 bases. CDR3 length: 15 amino acids. V was cut by 0 bases and J by 1 base, with 10 bases left in between. Germline CDR1 reads SGHRS; CDR2 reads YFSETQ. CDR3 DNA: TGCGCCAGCAGCTTGGGGACGGACAGCCAAGAGACCCAGTACTTC. Translated, it gives CASSLGTDSQETQYF. Together with reference TRBV5-1 and TRBJ2-5, the CDR3 gives the full variable domain: KAGVTQTPRYLIKTRGQQVTLSCSPISGHRSVSWYQQTPGQGLQFLFEYFSETQRNKGNFPGRFSGRQFSNSRSEMNVSTLELGDSALYLCASSLGTDSQETQYFGPGTRLLVL.

This chain links TRBV11-3 with TRBJ2-7; 8 nucleotides match TRBD1. CDR3 length equals 13 residues. V was pared by 5 bases and J by 3 bases, with 3 bases of the junction left unmatched. Germline assignment: CDR1 SGHNT and CDR2 YENEEA. The DNA for the CDR3 is TGTGCCAGCAGCGCCGGGACAGGCTACGAGCAGTACTTC. As protein: CASSAGTGYEQYF.

The CDR3 is CASSTSGTLPGEQYF. CDR3 DNA: TGTGCCAGCAGTACGAGCGGGACATTACCTGGCGAGCAGTACTTC. The chain has TRBV27 and TRBJ2-7, with D possibly matching TRBD2 (7 bases). Germline V lookup: CDR1 MNHEY, CDR2 SMNVEV (reference sequence). CDR3 length: 15 amino acids. Trimming took off 5 bases at V and 6 bases at J, with 20 bases between the two ends.

This chain links TRBV7-9 with TRBJ1-4; maybe TRBD1 (5 bases). In germline, CDR1 is SEHNR, CDR2 FQNEAQ (reference sequence). V was clipped by 5 bases and J by 8 bases, with 9 bases between them. The CDR3 spans 12 residues. Written as DNA, the CDR3 is TGTGCCAGCAGCCCGACAGAAGAAAAACTGTTTTTT. Its translation: CASSPTEEKLFF.

The V call is TRBV11-3, the J call TRBJ2-1; the D gene is possibly TRBD1 (5 bases). The ends were cut back, 0 bases at V and 7 bases at J, with 13 bases in the middle. Looked up from germline, CDR1 is SGHNT and CDR2 is YENEEA. The CDR3 has 15 amino acids. The CDR3 is CASSLELGAGNEQFF. In DNA form, the CDR3 reads TGTGCCAGCAGCTTAGAGCTCGGAGCAGGGAATGAGCAGTTCTTC.

The chain recombines TRBV5-4 with TRBJ1-6, with TRBD1 matching over 8 bases. Germline CDR1 reads SGHNT; CDR2 reads YYREEE (reference sequence). The length of the CDR3 is 14 residues. With V trimmed by 5 bases and J by 10 bases, 8 bases remained unmatched. The CDR3 bases are TGTGCCAGCAGGGTCAGGGGGCAACAATCACCCCTCCACTTT. Protein: CASRVRGQQSPLHF. The full variable domain, rest sourced from reference TRBV5-4 and TRBJ1-6, is ETGVTQSPTHLIKTRGQQVTLRCSSQSGHNTVSWYQQALGQGPQFIFQYYREEENGRGNFPPRFSGLQFPNYSSELNVNALELDDSALYLCASRVRGQQSPLHFGNGTRLTVT.

The rearrangement links TRBV19 to TRBJ1-2; 10 bases are a match to TRBD1. V was pared by 5 bases and J by 0 bases, with 9 bases of the junction left unmatched. Germline V CDR1 and CDR2: LNHDA, SQIVND (reference sequence). This CDR3 is built from 17 residues. CDR3 residues: CASSSVDRGSANYGYTF. The CDR3 DNA sequence: TGTGCCAGTAGTTCGGTGGACAGGGGGAGTGCTAACTATGGCTACACCTTC. Based on the CDR3 plus reference TRBV19 and TRBJ1-2, the full variable domain is DGGITQSPKYLFRKEGQNVTLSCEQNLNHDAMYWYRQDPGQGLRLIYYSQIVNDFQKGDIAEGYSVSREKKESFPLTVTSAQKNPTAFYLCASSSVDRGSANYGYTFGSGTRLTVV.

The genes are TRBV15 and TRBJ1-4, with 7 nucleotides matching TRBD1. Trimming removed 2 bases from V and 3 bases from J; junction bases left unmatched: 6. The CDR3 spans 16 residues. Looked up from germline, CDR1 is LNHNV and CDR2 is YYDKDF (reference sequence). The CDR3 region is CATSRSGGRANEKLFF. Written as DNA, the CDR3 is TGTGCCACCAGCAGATCAGGGGGACGGGCTAATGAAAAACTGTTTTTT.

This clone was counted once. The gene calls are TRBV9 and TRBJ1-5; D is undetermined. V was shortened by 0 bases and J by 6 bases, with 7 bases between the two germline ends. The CDR3 covers 13 residues. Per the germline V gene, CDR1 is SGDLS and CDR2 is YYNGEE. In DNA form, the CDR3 reads TGTGCCAGCAGCGTAGCTGTTTCTCAGCCCCAGCATTTT. It is translated as CASSVAVSQPQHF.

The genes are TRBV28 and TRBJ2-1, with 10 bases identical to TRBD2. The ends lost 5 bases at V and 1 base at J; junction bases unmatched: 2. This CDR3 region has 15 residues. Germline loops: CDR1 MDHEN, CDR2 SYDVKM. The CDR3 region has the DNA TGTGCCAGCAGTAGTAGCGGGGGGTCCTACAATGAGCAGTTCTTC. As protein: CASSSSGGSYNEQFF.

The gene calls are TRBV6-5 and TRBJ1-5; D call uncertain. The V gene lost 6 bases and the J gene lost 4 bases, with 10 bases spanning the gap. The V gene's germline CDR1 is MNHEY and CDR2 SVGAGI. The CDR3 is 13 residues long. CDR3 sequence (DNA): TGTGCCAGCAGCGGGAGAGCTAATCAGCCCCAGCATTTT. Its protein is CASSGRANQPQHF.

The rearrangement uses TRBV5-1 and TRBJ2-7; 8 bases are a match to TRBD1. The germline CDR1 and CDR2 sequences are SGHRS and YFSETQ. CDR3 length equals 14 residues. V dropped 4 bases and J dropped 5; count of bases not matched to a gene: 8. CDR3 sequence reads: CASSTGQGAHEQYF. The CDR3 coding sequence is TGCGCCAGCAGCACCGGACAGGGTGCCCACGAGCAGTACTTC.

The chain is built from TRBV28 and TRBJ2-4; 9 nucleotides match TRBD2. Germline values: CDR1 MDHEN, CDR2 SYDVKM. There are 16 residues in the CDR3. Trimming cost V 6 bases and J 4 bases; bases outside gene matches: 10. The CDR3 reads CASSPNWLAGKNIQYF. In DNA, the CDR3 is TGTGCCAGCAGCCCAAACTGGCTAGCGGGAAAAAACATTCAGTACTTC.

This clone was counted once. This chain joins TRBV5-1 and TRBJ1-6; 8 nucleotides match TRBD1. The V gene end was trimmed by 3 bases and the J gene end by 5 bases; junction bases not matched to a gene: 4. The V gene's germline CDR1 is SGHRS and CDR2 YFSETQ. This CDR3 is 15 amino acids long. CDR3 DNA: TGCGCCAGCAGCTCGGGGACAGGCAATAATTCACCCCTCCACTTT. Amino acids: CASSSGTGNNSPLHF.

The chain joins TRBV2 to TRBJ1-5, with D possibly TRBD1 on 6 matching bases. Trimming stripped 7 bases from V and 8 bases from J, with 15 bases between. This CDR3 region has 13 residues. Germline V gene data show CDR1 as SNHLY and CDR2 as FYNNEI. The CDR3 region is CASNTDSSKPQHF. CDR3 sequence (DNA): TGTGCCAGCAATACGGACAGTTCCAAGCCCCAGCATTTT.

The rearrangement joins TRBV2 to TRBJ2-7; 10 bases match TRBD2. The CDR3 has 16 residues. Trimming removed 2 bases from V and 0 bases from J; junction bases left unmatched: 4. Germline CDR1 is SNHLY and CDR2 is FYNNEI. The CDR3 DNA sequence: TGTGCCAGCAGTGAATTAACTAGCGGGGCCTCCTACGAGCAGTACTTC. Amino acid sequence: CASSELTSGASYEQYF. The variable domain in full, with the rest retrieved from reference TRBV2 and TRBJ2-7, is EPEVTQTPSHQVTQMGQEVILRCVPISNHLYFYWYRQILGQKVEFLVSFYNNEISEKSEIFDDQFSVERPDGSNFTLKIRSTKLEDSAMYFCASSELTSGASYEQYFGPGTRLTVT.

The chain employs TRBV7-3 and TRBJ2-7; D might be TRBD1 (6 bases). The ends were cut back, 5 bases at V and 6 bases at J, with 20 bases in the middle. The CDR3 is 15 residues long. The germline V gene encodes CDR1 SGHTA and CDR2 FQGTGA. The CDR3 DNA sequence: TGTGCCAGCAGCCCTGACGCAGCCAGGGGACGCGAGCAGTACTTC. This translates into CASSPDAARGREQYF.

This chain uses TRBV11-2 with TRBJ2-1; 10 bases line up with TRBD2. The CDR3 extends over 15 amino acids. The junction had 4 bases not matched to a gene; V was cut back by 1 base and J by 7 bases. CDR1 and CDR2 (germline): SGHAT, FQNNGV. This CDR3 is CASSLVPLAGNEQFF. CDR3 nucleotides: TGTGCCAGCAGCTTAGTCCCACTAGCGGGAAATGAGCAGTTCTTC.

The chain is built from TRBV4-2 and TRBJ1-2; 8 bases map to TRBD1. This CDR3 region has 16 residues. Germline CDR1 reads LGHNA; CDR2 reads YNFKEQ. V shed 3 bases, J shed 6 bases, and the junction held 12 bases outside the gene matches. The CDR3 DNA is TGTGCCAGCAGCCATAAGAACAGGGGGGGCTATGATGGCTACACCTTC. It yields the protein CASSHKNRGGYDGYTF.